This T cell receptor (beta chain) was profiled in a study of CD4+ T cells in melanoma. With regard to this clone: No antigen is known for it.

Per germline, CDR1 SEHNR and CDR2 FQNEAQ (reference sequence). Deletions cut 1 base from V and 4 bases from J, with 13 bases between. CDR3 length: 15 amino acids. TCRdb keeps only in-frame clones here, not all; method: immunoSEQ multiplex PCR. The table has approximately 3,700 clones, approximately 73% seen once; the top ten hold about 11%. Study outcomes and limitations: CD8+ T cell, macrophage and B cell function reportedly correlated with neoantigen-specific CD4+ T cells. In melanoma, neoantigen-specific CD4+ T cells reportedly differed in differentiation state.

The genes are TRBV7-9 and TRBJ1-2; perhaps TRBD1 as D (6 bases). The sequencing sample was made of tumor tissue. This sequence was found in a human donor with melanoma. In DNA form, the CDR3 reads TGTGCCAGCAGCTTAGTGCCCAGGGGATTCTATGGCTACACCTTC. It encodes CASSLVPRGFYGYTF.